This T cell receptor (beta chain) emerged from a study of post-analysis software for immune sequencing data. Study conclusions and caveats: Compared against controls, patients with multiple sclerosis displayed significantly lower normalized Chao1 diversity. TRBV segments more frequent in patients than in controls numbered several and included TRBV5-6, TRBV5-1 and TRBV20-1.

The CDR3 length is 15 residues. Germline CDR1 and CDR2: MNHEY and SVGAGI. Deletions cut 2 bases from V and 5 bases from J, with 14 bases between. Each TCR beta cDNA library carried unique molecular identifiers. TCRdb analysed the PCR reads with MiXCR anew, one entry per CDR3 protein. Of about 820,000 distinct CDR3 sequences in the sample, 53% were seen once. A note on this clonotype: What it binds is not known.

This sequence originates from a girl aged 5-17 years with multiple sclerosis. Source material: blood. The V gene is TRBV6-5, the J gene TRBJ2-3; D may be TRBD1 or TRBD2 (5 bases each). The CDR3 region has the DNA TGTGCCAGCAGTTACCGGGACCTCAGTGTAGATACGCAGTATTTT. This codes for CASSYRDLSVDTQYF.